This T cell receptor (beta chain) emerged from a study of blood T cell repertoires in COVID-19. Turning to the study itself: Acute-phase and convalescent COVID-19 samples originated in the United States, Italy and Spain. The analysed material was cDNA or gDNA that came from T cells, B-cell-depleted T cells, or PBMCs.

Germline values: CDR1 SGDLS, CDR2 YYNGEE. This CDR3 has 19 amino acids. As processed by the authors: Amplified reference gene primers provided the basis for estimating nucleated cell counts. The repertoire was sequenced with immunoSEQ multiplex PCR; TCRdb's copy has only in-frame clones and lacks some. The V and J calls and clone size are taken from that table; D and trimming were inferred from the DNA. The data contain more than 150,000 clones, more than 90% of them singletons. To note about this clone: Germline is not matched at one junction end, which may reflect a read error.

This receptor was taken from a man aged 45-60 years with acute or convalescent COVID-19. Sequencing was carried out using peripheral blood. The V gene is TRBV9, the J gene TRBJ2-7; possibly TRBD2 for D (7 bases). CDR3 region: CARSVGGGLGGVCWYEQYF. The CDR3 nucleotides are TGTGCCCGCAGCGTAGGGGGGGGACTGGGCGGGGTATGTTGGTACGAGCAGTACTTC.